This entry lists 10 T cell receptor beta chains sequenced from one sample in a study of CD8+ T cells in alopecia areata. It was with CD4, CD8alpha, NKG2D, NKG2ACE and other markers that pooled cutaneous lymph node cells were sorted. RNA was extracted and reverse transcribed into cDNA as the sequencing template. Sequencing was performed with immunoSEQ multiplex PCR; in TCRdb, only in-frame clones are kept and a portion is missing. The repertoire consists of about 300,000 clones, none detected only once. The sequenced sample was CD4+ T cells sorted from a lymph node. These receptors originate from a C3H/HeJ mouse with alopecia areata. Strain MHC haplotype: H2-k.

Concerning this clone itself: Germline and genes: mouse. The CDR3 end is not reached by the read, which stops 4 residues before it; the germline J gene fills it in. The rearrangement links TRBV14 to TRBJ2-5; TRBD1 might be the D (6 bases). This CDR3 is built from 13 residues. Germline V gene sequence: CDR1 SGHDT, CDR2 FRDEAV. The sequenced CDR3 bases are TGTGCCAGCAGTCCCGGGACATGGGAC. Protein sequence: CASSPGTWD. The CDR3 as a whole reads CASSPGTWDTQYF.

Only a few counts were recorded for this clone. Germline and genes here are mouse. The CDR3 end is not reached by the read, which stops 4 residues before it; the germline J gene fills it in. The sample contains more than one DNA sequence encoding this CDR3. J is TRBJ2-3 and V is TRBV13-3; no clear D gene. Trimming cost V 1 base and J 0 bases, with 3 bases left between them. CDR3 length: 13 residues. CDR1 and CDR2 (germline): NNHDY, SYVADS. The CDR3 bases that were read are TGTGCCAGCAGTGATAGGAGTGCAGAA. This gives the protein CASSDRSAE. The whole CDR3 region reads CASSDRSAETLYF.

In its sample, this clone was seen a few times. These gene names are mouse names. The CDR3 end is not reached by the read, which stops 4 residues before it; the germline J gene fills it in. This sample also contains other DNA sequences that code for the same CDR3. The V gene is TRBV19, the J gene TRBJ2-2, with 9 bases fitting TRBD1. CDR1 and CDR2 (germline): FNHDT, SITEND (reference sequence). This CDR3 spans 15 amino acids. V trimming: 6 bases; J trimming: 2 bases; junction bases outside the gene matches: 5. CDR3 DNA, as far as it was read: TGTGCCAGCACCCCGGGACAGGGTAACACCGGG. Residues: CASTPGQGNTG. The full CDR3 is CASTPGQGNTGQLYF.

Concerning this clone itself: Mouse gene names apply. The read ends 4 residues before the CDR3 terminus; that terminus is restored from the germline J gene. This sample includes further DNA sequences coding for the same CDR3. This sequence joins TRBV13-1 and TRBJ1-1; perhaps TRBD1 as D (6 bases). This CDR3 has 13 residues. V was pared by 0 bases and J by 4 bases, with 7 bases between. Germline lookup yields CDR1 NSHNY and CDR2 SYGAGN. CDR3 protein: CASSDAQGTEVFF. The DNA read from the CDR3 is TGTGCCAGCAGTGATGCACAGGGCACA.

There are a few counts of this clone. Being one base from a much bigger clone, this may be a read error. Gene and germline names: mouse. The observed sequence ends 4 residues before the CDR3 terminus, with the missing tail filled in from the germline J gene. Other DNA sequences in the same sample also yield this CDR3. The chain recombines TRBV13-1 with TRBJ2-5; 8 nucleotides agree with TRBD1. CDR3 length: 13 residues. J was trimmed by 1 base and V by 5 bases; bases with no gene match: 0. Germline V gene data show CDR1 as NSHNY and CDR2 as SYGAGN. CDR3 DNA, as far as it was read: TGTGCCAGCAGGGACAGGGACCAAGAC. Its protein product is CASRDRDQD. The entire CDR3 protein is CASRDRDQDTQYF.

This clone was seen a few times. Germline and genes here are mouse. The CDR3 region is CTCSGAGTDQDTQYF. Incomplete CDR3 DNA: TGCACCTGCAGTGGGGCCGGGACAGACCAAGAC. V usage is TRBV1 and J usage is TRBJ2-5; the match to TRBD1 covers 7 bases. The DNA ends 4 residues before the CDR3 does, and the rest of the CDR3 is filled in from the germline J gene. CDR1 and CDR2 (germline): NSQYPW, LRSPGD (reference sequence). The CDR3 consists of 15 residues. V was clipped by 4 bases and J by 1 base; unmatched bases: 5.

Regarding this clone: These gene names are mouse names. The missing CDR3 end, 4 residues past where the read stops, is filled in from the germline J gene. Different DNA sequences within this sample yield the same CDR3. The rearrangement uses TRBV13-2 and TRBJ2-5; TRBD2 aligns across 10 bases. CDR1 NNHNN and CDR2 SYGAGS come from the germline V gene (reference sequence). The CDR3 is made up of 14 amino acids. CDR3 loop: CASGAGTGVDTQYF. The DNA read from the CDR3 is TGTGCCAGCGGTGCGGGGACTGGGGTGGAC.

Remarks on this clone: Any gene name here is a mouse gene name. Read data end 4 residues before the CDR3 end; the end is taken from the germline J gene. Distinct nucleotide sequences in the sample also encode this CDR3. The chain is built from TRBV19 and TRBJ2-1, with a weak D call TRBD1 (6 bases). CDR1 is FNHDT, CDR2 SITEND, per germline (reference sequence). The CDR3 has 14 amino acids. V shed 2 bases and J shed 3 bases, with 9 bases lying between them. The sequenced CDR3 bases are TGTGCCAGCAGTATCCGGACAGTCTATGCT. This sequence encodes CASSIRTVYA. The CDR3 reads in full as CASSIRTVYAEQFF.

The sample holds a few counts of this clone. Germline and genes: mouse. Sequencing ends 4 residues short of the CDR3 end; the germline J gene provides the rest. Additional DNA sequences in this sample encode the identical CDR3. V and J are TRBV13-1 and TRBJ2-7; D is ambiguous. CDR1 NSHNY and CDR2 SYGAGN come from the germline V gene. This CDR3 has 11 amino acids. This CDR3 is CASSVGYEQYF. The part of the CDR3 DNA that was read is TGTGCCAGCAGTGTTGGGTAT.

With regard to this clone: Gene names and germline match the mouse. The read falls 4 residues short of the CDR3 end, and the missing part is taken from the germline J gene. This rearrangement joins TRBV1 to TRBJ2-1; 7 bases align to TRBD2. The germline CDR1 and CDR2 sequences are NSQYPW and LRSPGD (reference sequence). J gave up 1 base and V 0 bases, and 3 bases lay outside the gene matches. This CDR3 spans 16 amino acids. The CDR3 loop reads CTCSADWGENYAEQFF. CDR3 bases read: TGCACCTGCAGTGCAGATTGGGGGGAAAACTATGCT.